The rows below give T cell receptor beta chains drawn from one sample of a study of blood T cell repertoires in COVID-19. Produced via immunoSEQ multiplex PCR; TCRdb's table is partial and in-frame only. This repertoire shows approximately 110,000 clones, 85% found once; its top ten account for 3.2%. Sample: peripheral blood. The source is a woman older than 75 with COVID-19, enrolled during active disease. Each CDR3 is given with its conserved first and last residue. A D gene is named only where the DNA matches it firmly. The size field is filled for only some rows; it gives once, few, many or a size class.

abundance | j_gene | d_gene | v_gene | CDR3nt | CDR3aa
. | TRBJ1-1 | TRBD1 | TRBV11-2 | TGTGCCAGCAGCCCATTCCGACAGGGCATGAACACTGAAGCTTTCTTT | CASSPFRQGMNTEAFF
once | TRBJ1-1 | . | TRBV18 | TGTGCCAGCTCACCACCATCTGAAGCCAAGTCCCAAGCTTTCTTT | CASSPPSEAKSQAFF
. | TRBJ2-1 | TRBD2 | TRBV9 | TGTGCCAGCAGCTACCGACTAGCGGGAGACTACGAGCAGTTCTTC | CASSYRLAGDYEQFF
. | TRBJ2-2 | . | TRBV4-3 | TGCGCCAGCAGCCAAGACAGGGCCCCCACCGGGGAGCTGTTTTTT | CASSQDRAPTGELFF
. | TRBJ1-5 | TRBD1 | TRBV7-9 | TGTGCCAGCAGCTTAATGGGACAGAGCGATCAGCCCCAGCATTTT | CASSLMGQSDQPQHF
. | TRBJ1-1 | . | TRBV6-2/TRBV6-3 | TGTGCCAGCAGTTACTCAAGGGGGGGGACTGAAGCTTTCTTT | CASSYSRGGTEAFF
. | TRBJ2-2 | . | TRBV5-1 | TGCGCCAGCAGCGATACAGGGTCAAATGGGGAGCTGTTTTTT | CASSDTGSNGELFF
. | TRBJ2-7 | . | TRBV28 | TGTGCCAGCAGTTCCCTTAGGGCGACAGTATCCTACGACGAGCAGTACTTC | CASSSLRATVSYDEQYF
. | TRBJ1-2 | . | TRBV19 | TGTGCCAGTGAGCCGGGACTGGACTATGGCTACACCTTC | CASEPGLDYGYTF
. | TRBJ1-1 | . | TRBV9 | TGTGCCAGCAGCGTAGCAACAAACACTGAAGCTTTCTTT | CASSVATNTEAFF
. | TRBJ2-5 | . | TRBV5-1 | TGCGCCAGCAGCTCGACAGGACAAGAGACCCAGTACTTC | CASSSTGQETQYF
. | TRBJ2-3 | . | TRBV4-2 | TGTGCCAGCAGCCAGGGACTTACCACAGATACGCAGTATTTT | CASSQGLTTDTQYF
. | TRBJ1-1 | . | TRBV6-5 | TGTGCCAGCAGTTACGCGGGCCGCACTGAAGCTTTCTTT | CASSYAGRTEAFF
. | TRBJ2-7 | . | TRBV28 | TGTGCCAGCACCAGGGGAGACAGGTCCTACGAGCAGTACTTC | CASTRGDRSYEQYF
few | TRBJ2-7 | TRBD1 | TRBV10-3 | TGTGCCATCGGGACAGCATCCTACGAGCAGTACTTC | CAIGTASYEQYF
once | TRBJ2-7 | . | TRBV28 | TGTGCCAGCAACGTAGGAGGGACCACCTATGAGCAGTACTTC | CASNVGGTTYEQYF
. | TRBJ2-1 | TRBD2 | TRBV27 | TGTGCCAGCAGTAAGGGGGTAGCGGGAGGGACAAGTGAGCAGTTCTTC | CASSKGVAGGTSEQFF